This section outlines one TCR beta chain sequence together with its context. Its antigen remains unknown. The data stem from a study of T-cell memory formation after mild COVID-19. Study overall: TCR clusters mostly belonged to single donors.

General study findings and limits: Memory sampled before infection contained some responding clones, suggesting cross-reactive memory joined. CD4/CD8 balance characterized clones contracting day 15 to 85, and CD4+ skew characterized later expanders.

5'RACE primed from the constant segment yielded TCR alpha and TCR beta cDNA libraries bearing sample barcodes and UMIs. TCRdb re-derived calls from the 5' RACE reads in MiXCR, one entry per CDR3 protein. The sample consists of a few hundred thousand distinct CDR3 sequences, approximately 21% of them appearing once. The CDR3 totals 18 residues. From germline, CDR1 is KGHSH and CDR2 LQKENI. J was trimmed by 0 bases and V by 2 bases; bases with no gene match: 10. Sequencing was done on a sample of PBMCs or a T cell subset sorted from them (not recorded which). The chain combines TRBV18 with TRBJ1-2; 9 nucleotides agree with TRBD1. The TCR sequence derives from an adult woman who had mild COVID-19 (a few samples of this study predate the infection). Cell type and time point are not known. The CDR3 coding sequence is TGTGCCAGCTCACCAATCTCGCAGAGGACAGGGGCTAACTATGGCTACACCTTC. This codes for CASSPISQRTGANYGYTF.